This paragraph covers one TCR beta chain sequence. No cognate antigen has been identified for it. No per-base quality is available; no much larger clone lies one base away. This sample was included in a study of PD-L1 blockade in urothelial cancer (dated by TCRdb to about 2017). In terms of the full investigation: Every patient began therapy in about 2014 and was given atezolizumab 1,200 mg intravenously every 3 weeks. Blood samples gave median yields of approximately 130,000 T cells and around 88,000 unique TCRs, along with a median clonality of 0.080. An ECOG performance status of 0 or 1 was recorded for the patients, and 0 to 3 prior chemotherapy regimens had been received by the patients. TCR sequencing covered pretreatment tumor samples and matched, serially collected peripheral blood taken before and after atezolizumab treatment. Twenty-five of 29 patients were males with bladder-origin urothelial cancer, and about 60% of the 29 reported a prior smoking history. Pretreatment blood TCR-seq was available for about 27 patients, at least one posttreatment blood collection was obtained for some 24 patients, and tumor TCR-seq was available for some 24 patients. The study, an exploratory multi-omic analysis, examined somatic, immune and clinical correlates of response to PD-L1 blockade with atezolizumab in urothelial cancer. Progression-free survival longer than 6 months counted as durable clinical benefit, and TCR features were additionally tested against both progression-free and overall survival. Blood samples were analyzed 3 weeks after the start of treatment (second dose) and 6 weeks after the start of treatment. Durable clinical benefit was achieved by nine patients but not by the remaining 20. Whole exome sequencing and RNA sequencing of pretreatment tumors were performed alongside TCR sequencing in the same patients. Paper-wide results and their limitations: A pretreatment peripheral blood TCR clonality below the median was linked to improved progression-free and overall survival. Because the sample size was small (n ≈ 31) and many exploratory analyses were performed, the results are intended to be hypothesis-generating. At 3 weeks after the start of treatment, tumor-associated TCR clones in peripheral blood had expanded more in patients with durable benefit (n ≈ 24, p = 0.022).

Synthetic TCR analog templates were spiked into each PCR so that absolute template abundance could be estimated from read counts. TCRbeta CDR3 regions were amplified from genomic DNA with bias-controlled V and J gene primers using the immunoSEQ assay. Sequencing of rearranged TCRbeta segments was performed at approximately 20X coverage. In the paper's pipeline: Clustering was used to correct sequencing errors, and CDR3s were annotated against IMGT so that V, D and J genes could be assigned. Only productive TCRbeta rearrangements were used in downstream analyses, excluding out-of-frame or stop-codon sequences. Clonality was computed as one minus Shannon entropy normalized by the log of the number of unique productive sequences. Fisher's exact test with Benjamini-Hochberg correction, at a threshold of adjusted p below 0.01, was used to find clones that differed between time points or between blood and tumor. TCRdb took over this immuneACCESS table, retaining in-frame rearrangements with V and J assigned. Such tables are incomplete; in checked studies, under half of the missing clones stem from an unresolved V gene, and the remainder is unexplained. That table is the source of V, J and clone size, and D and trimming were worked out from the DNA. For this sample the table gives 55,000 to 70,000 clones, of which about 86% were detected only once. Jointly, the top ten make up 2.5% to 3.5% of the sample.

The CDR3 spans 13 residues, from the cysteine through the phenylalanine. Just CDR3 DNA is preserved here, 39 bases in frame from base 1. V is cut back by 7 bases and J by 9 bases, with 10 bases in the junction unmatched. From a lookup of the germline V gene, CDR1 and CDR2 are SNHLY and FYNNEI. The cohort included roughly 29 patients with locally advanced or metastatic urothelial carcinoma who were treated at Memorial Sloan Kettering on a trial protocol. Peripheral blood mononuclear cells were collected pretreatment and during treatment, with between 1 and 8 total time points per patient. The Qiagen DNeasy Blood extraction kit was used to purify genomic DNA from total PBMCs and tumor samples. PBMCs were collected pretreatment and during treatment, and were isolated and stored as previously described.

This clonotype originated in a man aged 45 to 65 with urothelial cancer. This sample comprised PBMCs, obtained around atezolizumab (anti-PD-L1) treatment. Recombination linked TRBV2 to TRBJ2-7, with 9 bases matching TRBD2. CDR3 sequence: CASNSGRATRQYF. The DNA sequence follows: TGTGCCAGCAATAGCGGGAGAGCTACGAGGCAGTACTTC.